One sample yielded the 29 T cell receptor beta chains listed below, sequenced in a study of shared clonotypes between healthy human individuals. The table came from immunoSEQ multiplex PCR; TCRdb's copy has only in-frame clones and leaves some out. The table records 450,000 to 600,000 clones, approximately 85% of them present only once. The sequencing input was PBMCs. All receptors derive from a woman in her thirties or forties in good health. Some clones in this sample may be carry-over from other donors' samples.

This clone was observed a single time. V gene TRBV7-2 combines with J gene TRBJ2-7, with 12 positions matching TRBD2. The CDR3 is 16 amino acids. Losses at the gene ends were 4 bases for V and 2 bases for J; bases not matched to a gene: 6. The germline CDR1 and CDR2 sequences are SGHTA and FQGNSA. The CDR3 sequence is CASSYPTSGRPYEQYF. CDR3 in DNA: TGTGCCAGCAGCTACCCCACTAGCGGGAGGCCCTACGAGCAGTACTTC.

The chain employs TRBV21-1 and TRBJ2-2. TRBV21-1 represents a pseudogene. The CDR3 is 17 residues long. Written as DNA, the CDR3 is TGTGCCAGCAGCAAAGGCCGGGGCCCTACGCTAACCGGGGAGCTGTTTTTT. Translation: CASSKGRGPTLTGELFF.

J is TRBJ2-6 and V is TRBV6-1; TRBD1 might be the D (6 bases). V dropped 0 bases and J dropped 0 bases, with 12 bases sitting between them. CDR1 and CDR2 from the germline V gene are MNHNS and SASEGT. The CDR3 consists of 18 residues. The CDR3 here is CASSEAYRANSGANVLTF. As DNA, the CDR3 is TGTGCCAGCAGTGAAGCCTACAGGGCCAACTCTGGGGCCAACGTCCTGACTTTC.

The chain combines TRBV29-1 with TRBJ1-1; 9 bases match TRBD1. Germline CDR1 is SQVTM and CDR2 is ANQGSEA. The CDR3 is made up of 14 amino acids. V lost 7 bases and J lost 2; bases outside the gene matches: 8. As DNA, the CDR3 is TGCAGCGGCCTGGACAGGGGACGTAACACTGAAGCTTTCTTT. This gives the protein CSGLDRGRNTEAFF.

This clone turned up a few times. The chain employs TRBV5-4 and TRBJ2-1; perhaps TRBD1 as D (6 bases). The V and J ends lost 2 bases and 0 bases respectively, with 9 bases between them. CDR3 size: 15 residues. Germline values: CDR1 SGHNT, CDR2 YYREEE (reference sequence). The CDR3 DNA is TGTGCCAGCAGCTTAGGGGGTCTCTCCTACAATGAGCAGTTCTTC. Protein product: CASSLGGLSYNEQFF.

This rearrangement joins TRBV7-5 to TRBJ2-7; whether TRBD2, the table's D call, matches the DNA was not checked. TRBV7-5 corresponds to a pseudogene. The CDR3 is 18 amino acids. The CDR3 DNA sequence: TGTGCCAGAAGCTCTCGGACTAGCGGGAGGGTCGCTTCCTACGAGCAGTACTTC. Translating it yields CARSSRTSGRVASYEQYF.

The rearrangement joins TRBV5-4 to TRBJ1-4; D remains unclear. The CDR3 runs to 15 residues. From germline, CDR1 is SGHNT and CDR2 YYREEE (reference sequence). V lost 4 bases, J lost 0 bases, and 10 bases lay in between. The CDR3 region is CASSARGATNEKLFF. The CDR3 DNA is TGTGCCAGCAGCGCCCGGGGTGCAACTAATGAAAAACTGTTTTTT.

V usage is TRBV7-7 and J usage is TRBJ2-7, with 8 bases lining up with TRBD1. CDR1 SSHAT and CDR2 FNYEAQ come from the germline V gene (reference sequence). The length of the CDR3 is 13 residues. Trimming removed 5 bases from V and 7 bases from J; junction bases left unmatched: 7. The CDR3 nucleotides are TGTGCCAGCAGCGCCGACAGGGGTGGAGAGCAGTACTTC. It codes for CASSADRGGEQYF.

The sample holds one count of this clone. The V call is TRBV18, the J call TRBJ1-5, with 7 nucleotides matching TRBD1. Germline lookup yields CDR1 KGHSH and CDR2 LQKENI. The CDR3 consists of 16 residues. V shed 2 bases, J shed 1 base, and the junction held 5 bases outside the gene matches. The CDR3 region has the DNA TGTGCCAGCTCACCAGGGGCAGGGGGGAGCAATCAGCCCCAGCATTTT. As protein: CASSPGAGGSNQPQHF.

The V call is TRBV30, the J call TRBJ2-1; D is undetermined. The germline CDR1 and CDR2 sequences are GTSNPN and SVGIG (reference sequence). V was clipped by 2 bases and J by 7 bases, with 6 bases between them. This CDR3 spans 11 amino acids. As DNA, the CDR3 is TGTGCCTGGAGTATCGTGAATGAGCAGTTCTTC. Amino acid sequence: CAWSIVNEQFF.

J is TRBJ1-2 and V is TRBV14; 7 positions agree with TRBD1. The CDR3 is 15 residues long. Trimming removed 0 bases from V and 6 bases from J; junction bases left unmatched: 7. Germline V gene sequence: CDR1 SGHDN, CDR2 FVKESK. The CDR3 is CASSQDPGGMDGYTF. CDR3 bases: TGTGCCAGCAGCCAAGACCCAGGGGGTATGGATGGCTACACCTTC.

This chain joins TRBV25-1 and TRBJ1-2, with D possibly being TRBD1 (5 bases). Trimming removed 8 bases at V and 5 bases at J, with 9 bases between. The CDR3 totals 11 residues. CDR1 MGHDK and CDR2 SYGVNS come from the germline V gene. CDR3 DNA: TGTGCCAGCGCTCAGGGATATGGCTACACCTTC. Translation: CASAQGYGYTF.

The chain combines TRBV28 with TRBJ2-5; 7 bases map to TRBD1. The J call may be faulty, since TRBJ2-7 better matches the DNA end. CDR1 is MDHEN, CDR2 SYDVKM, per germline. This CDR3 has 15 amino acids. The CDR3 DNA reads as TGTGCCAGCAGCACGACAGGGACCAGCTCCTACGAGCAGTACTTC. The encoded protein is CASSTTGTSSYEQYF.

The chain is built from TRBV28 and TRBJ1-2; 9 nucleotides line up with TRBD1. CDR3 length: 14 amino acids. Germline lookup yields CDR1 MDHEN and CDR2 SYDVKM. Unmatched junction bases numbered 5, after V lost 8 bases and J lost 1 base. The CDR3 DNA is TGTGCCAGCCAGGGACAGGGAGTTAACTATGGCTACACCTTC. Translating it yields CASQGQGVNYGYTF.

CDR3 sequence: CASSYSGSSGNTIYF. The CDR3 DNA reads TGTGCCAGCAGTTACTCTGGGAGCTCTGGAAACACCATATATTTT. V usage is TRBV6-5 and J usage is TRBJ1-3; D is uncertain. V lost 0 bases, J lost 0 bases, and 6 bases lay in between. In germline, CDR1 is MNHEY, CDR2 SVGAGI. The CDR3 runs to 15 residues.

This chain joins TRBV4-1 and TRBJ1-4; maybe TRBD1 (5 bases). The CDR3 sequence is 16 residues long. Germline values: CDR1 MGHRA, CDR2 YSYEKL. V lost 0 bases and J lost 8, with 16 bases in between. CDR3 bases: TGCGCCAGCAGCCAAGATGCGGGGCCCGGACGGGAAAAACTGTTTTTT. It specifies CASSQDAGPGREKLFF.

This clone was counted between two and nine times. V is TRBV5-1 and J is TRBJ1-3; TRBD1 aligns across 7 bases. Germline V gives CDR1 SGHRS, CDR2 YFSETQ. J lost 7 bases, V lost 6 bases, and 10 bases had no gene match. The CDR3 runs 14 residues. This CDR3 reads CASTPDRDRNTIYF. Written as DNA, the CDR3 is TGCGCCAGCACCCCTGACAGGGACCGGAACACCATATATTTT.

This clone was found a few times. As DNA, the CDR3 is TGTGCCAGCAGTTCCGGGCCCACTGAAGCTTTCTTT. This sequence encodes CASSSGPTEAFF. The V gene is TRBV6-5, the J gene TRBJ1-1; no clear D. Germline CDR1 is MNHEY and CDR2 is SVGAGI. Trimming pared 4 bases from V and 4 bases from J, leaving 7 bases between. The CDR3 extends over 12 amino acids.

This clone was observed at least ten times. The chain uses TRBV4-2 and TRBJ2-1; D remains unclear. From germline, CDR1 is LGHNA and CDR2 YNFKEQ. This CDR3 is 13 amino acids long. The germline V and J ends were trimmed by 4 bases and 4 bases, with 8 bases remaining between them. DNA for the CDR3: TGTGCCAGCAGCCCAGGAGTATACAATGAGCAGTTCTTC. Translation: CASSPGVYNEQFF.

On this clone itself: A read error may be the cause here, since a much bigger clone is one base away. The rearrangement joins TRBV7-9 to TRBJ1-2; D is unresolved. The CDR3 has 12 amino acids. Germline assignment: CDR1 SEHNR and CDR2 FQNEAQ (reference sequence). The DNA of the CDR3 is TGTGCCAGCAGCTTATTAGAATATGGCTACATCTTC. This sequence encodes CASSLLEYGYIF.

The CDR3 DNA follows: TGTGCCAGCAGCGTAGGTCACTATCAGCCCCAGCATTTT. Translating gives CASSVGHYQPQHF. The genes are TRBV9 and TRBJ1-5; D not certain. The CDR3 is 13 amino acids. Between the trimmed V and J ends, which lost 0 bases and 5 bases, there was a span of 6 bases. Germline V gene lookup returns CDR1 SGDLS and CDR2 YYNGEE.

CDR3 nucleotide sequence: TGTGCCAGTAGTTCCTCCGGGACAGGGGGGAACACTGAAGCTTTCTTT. Protein: CASSSSGTGGNTEAFF. The chain links TRBV19 to TRBJ1-1; 11 bases line up with TRBD1. The V and J ends lost 5 bases and 1 base, in that order; junction bases with no gene match: 6. CDR3 length: 16 residues. CDR1 is LNHDA, CDR2 SQIVND, per germline (reference sequence).

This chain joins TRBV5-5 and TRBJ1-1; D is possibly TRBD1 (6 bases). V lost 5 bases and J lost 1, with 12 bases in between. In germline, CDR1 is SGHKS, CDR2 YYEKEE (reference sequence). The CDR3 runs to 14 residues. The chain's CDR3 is CASRARDKNTEAFF. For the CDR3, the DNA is TGTGCCAGCAGGGCTCGGGACAAGAACACTGAAGCTTTCTTT. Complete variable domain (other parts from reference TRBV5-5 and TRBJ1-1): DAGVTQSPTHLIKTRGQQVTLRCSPISGHKSVSWYQQVLGQGPQFIFQYYEKEERGRGNFPDRFSARQFPNYSSELNVNALLLGDSALYLCASRARDKNTEAFFGQGTRLTVV.

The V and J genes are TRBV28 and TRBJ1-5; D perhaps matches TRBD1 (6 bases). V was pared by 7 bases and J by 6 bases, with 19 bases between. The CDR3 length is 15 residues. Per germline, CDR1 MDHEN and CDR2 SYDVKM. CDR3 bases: TGTGCCAGCACCCCTCGAGGGGGGCAACGTCAGCCCCAGCATTTT. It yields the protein CASTPRGGQRQPQHF.

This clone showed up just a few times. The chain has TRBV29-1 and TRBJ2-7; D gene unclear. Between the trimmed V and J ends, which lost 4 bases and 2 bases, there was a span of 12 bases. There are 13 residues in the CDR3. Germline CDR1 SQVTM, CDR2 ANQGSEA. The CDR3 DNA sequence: TGCAGCGTTGGGCTGGCGGAACCCTACGAGCAGTACTTC. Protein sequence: CSVGLAEPYEQYF.

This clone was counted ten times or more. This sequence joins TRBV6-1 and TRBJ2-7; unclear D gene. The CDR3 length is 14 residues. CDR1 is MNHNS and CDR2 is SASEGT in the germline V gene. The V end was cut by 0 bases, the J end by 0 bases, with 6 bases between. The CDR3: CASSEASNSYEQYF. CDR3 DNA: TGTGCCAGCAGTGAAGCTTCCAACTCCTACGAGCAGTACTTC.

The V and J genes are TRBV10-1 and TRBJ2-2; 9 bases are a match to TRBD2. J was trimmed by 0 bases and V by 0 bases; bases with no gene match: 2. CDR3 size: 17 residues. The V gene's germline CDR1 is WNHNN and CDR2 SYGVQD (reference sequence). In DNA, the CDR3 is TGCGCCAGCAGTGAGTCGGCTAGCGGGACGAACACCGGGGAGCTGTTTTTT. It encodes CASSESASGTNTGELFF.

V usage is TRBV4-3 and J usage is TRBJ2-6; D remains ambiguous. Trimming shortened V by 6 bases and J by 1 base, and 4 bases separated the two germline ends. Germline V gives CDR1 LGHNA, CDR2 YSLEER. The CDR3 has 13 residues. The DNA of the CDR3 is TGCGCCAGCAGGCAATCTGGGGCCAACGTCCTGACTTTC. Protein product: CASRQSGANVLTF.

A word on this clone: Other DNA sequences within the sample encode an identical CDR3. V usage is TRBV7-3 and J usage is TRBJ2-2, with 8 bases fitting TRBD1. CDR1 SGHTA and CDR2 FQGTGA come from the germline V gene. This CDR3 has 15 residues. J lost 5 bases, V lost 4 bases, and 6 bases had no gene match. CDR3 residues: CASSSDRVGTGELFF. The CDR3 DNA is TGTGCCAGCAGCTCGGACAGGGTGGGGACCGGGGAGCTGTTTTTT.